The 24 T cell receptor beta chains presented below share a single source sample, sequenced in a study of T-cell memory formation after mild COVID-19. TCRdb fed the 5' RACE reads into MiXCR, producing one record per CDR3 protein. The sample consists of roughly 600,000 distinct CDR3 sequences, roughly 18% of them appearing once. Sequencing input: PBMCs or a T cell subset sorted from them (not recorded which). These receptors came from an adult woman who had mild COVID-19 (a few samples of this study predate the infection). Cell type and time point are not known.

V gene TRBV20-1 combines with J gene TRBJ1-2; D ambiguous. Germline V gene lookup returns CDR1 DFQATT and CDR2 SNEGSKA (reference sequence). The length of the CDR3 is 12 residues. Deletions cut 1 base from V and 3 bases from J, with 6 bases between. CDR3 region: CSARVTYYGYTF. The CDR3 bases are TGCAGTGCTAGAGTTACCTACTATGGCTACACCTTC.

CDR3 region: CASSLGRERATNEKLFF. The CDR3 DNA sequence: TGTGCCAGCAGCTTAGGAAGGGAAAGAGCAACTAATGAAAAACTGTTTTTT. This chain uses TRBV7-9 with TRBJ1-4; no clear D gene. V lost 1 base and J lost 0, with 12 bases in between. The germline gives CDR1 SEHNR, CDR2 FQNEAQ (reference sequence). This CDR3 contains 17 residues.

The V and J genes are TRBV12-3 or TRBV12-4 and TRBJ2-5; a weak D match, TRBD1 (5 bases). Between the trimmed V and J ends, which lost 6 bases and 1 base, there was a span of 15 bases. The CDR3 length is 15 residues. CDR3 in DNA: TGTGCCAGCAGAACAGGCGTAGGGGTCCAAGAGACCCAGTACTTC. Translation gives CASRTGVGVQETQYF.

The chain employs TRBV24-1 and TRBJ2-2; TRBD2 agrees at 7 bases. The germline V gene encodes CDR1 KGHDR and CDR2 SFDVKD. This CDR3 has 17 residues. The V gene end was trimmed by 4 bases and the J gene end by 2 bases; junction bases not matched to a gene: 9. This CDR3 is CATSDLGGTLNTGELFF. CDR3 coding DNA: TGTGCCACCAGTGACCTGGGGGGGACGCTCAACACCGGGGAGCTGTTTTTT.

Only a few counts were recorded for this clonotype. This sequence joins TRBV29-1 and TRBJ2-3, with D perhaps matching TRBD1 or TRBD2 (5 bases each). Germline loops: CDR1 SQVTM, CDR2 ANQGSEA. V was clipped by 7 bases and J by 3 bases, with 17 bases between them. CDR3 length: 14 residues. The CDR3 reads CSAYDGARTDTQYF. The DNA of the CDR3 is TGCAGCGCCTACGACGGGGCTCGGACAGATACGCAGTATTTT.

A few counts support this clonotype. CDR3 nucleotides: TGCGCCAGCAGCCAAGAGGGGGACAGGGGCAATGAAAAACTGTTTTTT. Its protein is CASSQEGDRGNEKLFF. The chain couples TRBV4-3 to TRBJ1-4; TRBD1 matches 10 bases. The ends lost 0 bases at V and 5 bases at J; junction bases unmatched: 3. Per the germline V gene, CDR1 is LGHNA and CDR2 is YSLEER. The CDR3 length is 16 residues.

The CDR3 is CASSYSVSGWGEQFF. Here the CDR3 DNA reads TGTGCCAGCAGTTACTCGGTCTCGGGGTGGGGTGAGCAGTTCTTC. The chain combines TRBV6-5 with TRBJ2-1; the D gene is possibly TRBD2 (5 bases). In germline, CDR1 is MNHEY, CDR2 SVGAGI. The CDR3 is 15 residues long. Trimming took 0 bases from V and 9 from J, leaving 15 bases between them.

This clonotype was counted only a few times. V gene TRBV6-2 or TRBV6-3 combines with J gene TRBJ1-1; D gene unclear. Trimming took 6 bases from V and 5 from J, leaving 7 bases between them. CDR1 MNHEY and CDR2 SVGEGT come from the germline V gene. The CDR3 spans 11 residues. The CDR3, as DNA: TGTGCCAGCAGCGATTTGACTGAAGCTTTCTTT. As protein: CASSDLTEAFF.

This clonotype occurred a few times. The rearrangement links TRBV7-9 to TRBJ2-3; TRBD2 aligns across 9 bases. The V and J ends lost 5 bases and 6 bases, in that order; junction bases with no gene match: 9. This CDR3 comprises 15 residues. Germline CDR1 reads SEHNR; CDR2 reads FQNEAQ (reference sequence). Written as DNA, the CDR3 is TGTGCCAGCAGCAACCCGCGGGGGGGCCCCGATACGCAGTATTTT. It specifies CASSNPRGGPDTQYF. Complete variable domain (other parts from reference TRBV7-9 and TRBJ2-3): DTGVSQNPRHKITKRGQNVTFRCDPISEHNRLYWYRQTLGQGPEFLTYFQNEAQLEKSRLLSDRFSAERPKGSFSTLEIQRTEQGDSAMYLCASSNPRGGPDTQYFGPGTRLTVL.

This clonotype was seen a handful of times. Here the CDR3 DNA reads TGTGCCACCCAACCCGGGACTAGCGGGAGTAAGTCCTACAATGAGCAGTTCTTC. Amino acid sequence: CATQPGTSGSKSYNEQFF. This chain joins TRBV7-2 and TRBJ2-1; TRBD2 matches at 14 bases. CDR1 and CDR2 from the germline V gene are SGHTA and FQGNSA. The CDR3 runs 18 residues. V gave up 10 bases and J gave up 1 base; unmatched junction bases: 12.

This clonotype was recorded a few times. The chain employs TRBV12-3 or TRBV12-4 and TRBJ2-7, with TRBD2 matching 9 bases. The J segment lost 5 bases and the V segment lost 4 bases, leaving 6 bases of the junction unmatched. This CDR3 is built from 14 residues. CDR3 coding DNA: TGTGCCAGCAGTTCAGCGGGAGGTTTTGACGAGCAGTACTTC. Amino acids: CASSSAGGFDEQYF.

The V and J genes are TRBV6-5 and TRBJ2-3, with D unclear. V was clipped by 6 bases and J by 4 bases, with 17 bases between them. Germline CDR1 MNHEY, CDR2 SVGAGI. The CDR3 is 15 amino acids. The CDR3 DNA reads TGTGCCAGCAGCCTCATGGGCCTTCTAGCAGATACGCAGTATTTT. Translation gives CASSLMGLLADTQYF.

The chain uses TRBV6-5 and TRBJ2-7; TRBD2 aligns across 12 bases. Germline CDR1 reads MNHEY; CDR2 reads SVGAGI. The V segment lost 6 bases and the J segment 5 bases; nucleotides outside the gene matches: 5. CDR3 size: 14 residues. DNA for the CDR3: TGTGCCAGCAGCCGACTAGCGGGAGACAACGAGCAGTACTTC. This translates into CASSRLAGDNEQYF.

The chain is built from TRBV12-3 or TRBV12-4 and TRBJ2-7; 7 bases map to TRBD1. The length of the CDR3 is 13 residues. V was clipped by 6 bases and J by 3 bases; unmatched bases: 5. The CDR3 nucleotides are TGTGCCAGCAGCCCGGACAGGTACTACGAGCAGTACTTC. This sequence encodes CASSPDRYYEQYF.

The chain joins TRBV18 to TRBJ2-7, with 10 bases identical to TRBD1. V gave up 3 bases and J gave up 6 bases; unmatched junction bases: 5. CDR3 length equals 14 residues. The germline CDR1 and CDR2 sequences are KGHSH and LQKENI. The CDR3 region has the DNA TGTGCCAGCTCACCGGGACAGGGGTTCGGCGAGCAGTACTTC. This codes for CASSPGQGFGEQYF.

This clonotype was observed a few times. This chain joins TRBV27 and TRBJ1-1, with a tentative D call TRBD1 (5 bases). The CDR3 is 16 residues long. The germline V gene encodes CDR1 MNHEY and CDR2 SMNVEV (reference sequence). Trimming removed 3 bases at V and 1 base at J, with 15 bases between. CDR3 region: CASSFGRASTNTEAFF. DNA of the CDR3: TGTGCCAGCAGTTTCGGCAGGGCCAGTACGAACACTGAAGCTTTCTTT.

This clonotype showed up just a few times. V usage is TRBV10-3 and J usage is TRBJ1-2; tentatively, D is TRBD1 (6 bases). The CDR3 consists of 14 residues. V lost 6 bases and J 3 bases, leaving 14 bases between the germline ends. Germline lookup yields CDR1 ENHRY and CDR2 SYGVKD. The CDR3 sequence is CAIRGGYAHYGYTF. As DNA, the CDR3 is TGTGCCATCAGGGGGGGCTACGCCCACTATGGCTACACCTTC.

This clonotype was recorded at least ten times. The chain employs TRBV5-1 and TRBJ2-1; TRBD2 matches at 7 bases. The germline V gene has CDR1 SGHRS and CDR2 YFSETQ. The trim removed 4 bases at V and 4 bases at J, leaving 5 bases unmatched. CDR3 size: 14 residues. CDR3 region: CASSPDSGYNEQFF. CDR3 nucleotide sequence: TGCGCCAGCAGCCCCGATAGCGGGTACAATGAGCAGTTCTTC.

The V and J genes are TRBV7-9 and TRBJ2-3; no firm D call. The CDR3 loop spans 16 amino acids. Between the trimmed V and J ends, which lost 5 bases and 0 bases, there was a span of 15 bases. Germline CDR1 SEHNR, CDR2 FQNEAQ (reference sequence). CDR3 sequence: CASSRSYSASTDTQYF. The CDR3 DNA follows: TGTGCCAGCAGCCGCTCCTACAGCGCTAGCACAGATACGCAGTATTTT.

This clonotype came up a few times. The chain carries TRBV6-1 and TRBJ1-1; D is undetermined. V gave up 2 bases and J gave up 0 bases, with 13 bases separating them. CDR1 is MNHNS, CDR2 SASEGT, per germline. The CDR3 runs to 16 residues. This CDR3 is CASSEHQAALNTEAFF. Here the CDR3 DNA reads TGTGCCAGCAGTGAACATCAGGCTGCCTTGAACACTGAAGCTTTCTTT.

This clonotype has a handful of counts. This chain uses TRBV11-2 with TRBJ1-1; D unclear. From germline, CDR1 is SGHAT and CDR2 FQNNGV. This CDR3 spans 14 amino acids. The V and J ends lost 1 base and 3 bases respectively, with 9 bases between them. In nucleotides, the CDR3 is TGTGCCAGCAGCTTAGGGCGGTGGGACACTGAAGCTTTCTTT. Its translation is CASSLGRWDTEAFF.

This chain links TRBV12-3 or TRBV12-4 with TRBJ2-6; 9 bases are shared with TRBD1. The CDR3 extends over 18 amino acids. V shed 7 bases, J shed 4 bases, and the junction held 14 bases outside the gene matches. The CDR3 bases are TGTGCCAGCACCGTCGGGGACAGGGTCCCAGGGGGGGCCAACGTCCTGACTTTC. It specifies CASTVGDRVPGGANVLTF.

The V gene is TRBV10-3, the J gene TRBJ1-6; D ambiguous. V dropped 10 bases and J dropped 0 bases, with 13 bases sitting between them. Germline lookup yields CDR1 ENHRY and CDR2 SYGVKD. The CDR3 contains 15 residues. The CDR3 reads CATQDGSSYNSPLHF. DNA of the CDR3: TGTGCCACCCAGGACGGAAGCTCCTATAATTCACCCCTCCACTTT.

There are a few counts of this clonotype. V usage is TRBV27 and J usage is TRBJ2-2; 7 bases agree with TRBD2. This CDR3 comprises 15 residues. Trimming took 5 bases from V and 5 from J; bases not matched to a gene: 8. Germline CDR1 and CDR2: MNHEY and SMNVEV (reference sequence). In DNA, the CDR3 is TGTGCCAGCAGTCCCCGACTAGCTGAGACCGGGGAGCTGTTTTTT. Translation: CASSPRLAETGELFF.